This entry lists 21 T cell receptor beta chains sequenced from one sample in a study of T cell responses to AZD1222 COVID-19 vaccine. This table comes from immunoSEQ multiplex PCR, and its TCRdb copy is limited to in-frame clones, with some not included. The table has some 110,000 clones, 88% seen once. Here the sequenced sample was peripheral blood, taken on day 0 of AZD1222 vaccination. All receptors come from an adult in good health.

The table lists this clone with a few counts. V gene TRBV28 combines with J gene TRBJ1-5, with 9 bases aligning to TRBD1. Trimming at V came to 4 bases and at J to 7 bases, leaving 14 bases not matched to a gene. Germline V CDR1 and CDR2: MDHEN, SYDVKM. This CDR3 is built from 17 residues. CDR3 DNA: TGTGCCAGCAGTTCTGCACAGGGGGCGCGGGTAAGGCAGCCCCAGCATTTT. It yields the protein CASSSAQGARVRQPQHF.

The chain carries TRBV12-3 or TRBV12-4 and TRBJ2-7; tentative D call: TRBD1 (6 bases). V gave up 4 bases and J gave up 7 bases, with 14 bases separating them. CDR3 length equals 13 residues. The CDR3 nucleotides are TGTGCCAGCAGTTGGGCAGGGGTGGGGGAGCAGTACTTC. Translated: CASSWAGVGEQYF.

This clone was seen only once. The rearrangement joins TRBV24-1 to TRBJ1-2, with D possibly matching TRBD1 (5 bases). Trimming removed 5 bases from V and 4 bases from J, with 7 bases in between. This CDR3 contains 12 residues. Per the germline V gene, CDR1 is KGHDR and CDR2 is SFDVKD. The CDR3 DNA reads as TGTGCCACCAGTGGACAGAGCTATGGCTACACCTTC. Protein: CATSGQSYGYTF.

The chain carries TRBV19 and TRBJ2-7; 16 nucleotides line up with TRBD2. V lost 11 bases and J lost 5; bases outside the gene matches: 12. From germline, CDR1 is LNHDA and CDR2 SQIVND (reference sequence). CDR3 length equals 16 residues. The CDR3: CASNGAGLAGGNEQYF. The CDR3 DNA is TGTGCCTCCAACGGTGCGGGACTAGCGGGAGGGAACGAGCAGTACTTC.

The CDR3 loop is CATTIGGRWYDEQYF. CDR3 sequence (DNA): TGTGCCACCACCATCGGCGGGAGGTGGTACGACGAGCAGTACTTC. The chain carries TRBV6-5 and TRBJ2-7, with 8 nucleotides matching TRBD2. This CDR3 has 15 residues. With V trimmed by 10 bases and J by 5 bases, 16 bases remained unmatched. Germline CDR1 and CDR2: MNHEY and SVGAGI.

Details on this clone: The germline gene is not matched at one end of the junction; a read error may be the cause. The chain uses TRBV3-1 (or the pseudogene TRBV3-2) and TRBJ1-6; D gene uncertain. Germline CDR1 LGHDT, CDR2 YNNKEL (reference sequence). This CDR3 has 13 amino acids. Here the CDR3 DNA reads TGTGCCAGCAACCAACCTGGTGCCTCACCCCTCCACTTT. Translated, it gives CASNQPGASPLHF.

This clone is a singleton in its sample. The chain has TRBV7-2 and TRBJ2-7, with D tentatively TRBD2 (7 bases). The CDR3 totals 16 residues. Trimming took 1 base from V and 2 from J, leaving 15 bases between them. The germline CDR1 and CDR2 sequences are SGHTA and FQGNSA. CDR3 protein: CASSLGGGGLPYEQYF. CDR3 DNA: TGTGCCAGCAGCTTAGGGGGGGGCGGGCTCCCCTACGAGCAGTACTTC.

V usage is TRBV23-1 and J usage is TRBJ1-5; 9 nucleotides align to TRBD1. Being an ORF, TRBV23-1 has a function that is uncertain. After removal of 2 bases from V and 2 bases from J, the junction contained 10 bases not matched to a gene. The CDR3 runs 18 residues. The CDR3 loop is CASSQLGQGGYGNQPQHF. The CDR3 region has the DNA TGCGCCAGCAGTCAACTGGGACAGGGAGGATATGGCAATCAGCCCCAGCATTTT.

The chain is built from TRBV19 and TRBJ1-5, with 11 bases identical to TRBD1. This CDR3 spans 15 amino acids. J lost 9 bases, V lost 6 bases, and 10 bases had no gene match. The germline V gene has CDR1 LNHDA and CDR2 SQIVND (reference sequence). CDR3 sequence (DNA): TGTGCCAGTAGCTCCCGGGGACAGGGGGAACCGCCCCAGCATTTT. Amino acids: CASSSRGQGEPPQHF.

V usage is TRBV6-1 and J usage is TRBJ2-1; 7 positions match TRBD2. V lost 1 base and J lost 14; bases outside the gene matches: 5. The germline V gene encodes CDR1 MNHNS and CDR2 SASEGT. This CDR3 has 12 residues. The CDR3 DNA sequence: TGTGCCAGCAGTGAAGGGCGGGAGAGAAAGTTCTTC. It specifies CASSEGRERKFF.

V is TRBV6-4 and J is TRBJ2-7; TRBD2 matches at 8 bases. This CDR3 is 14 amino acids long. Per the germline V gene, CDR1 is MRHNA and CDR2 is SNTAGT. The V and J ends lost 4 bases and 0 bases, in that order; junction bases with no gene match: 2. This CDR3 reads CASSATSASYEQYF. In DNA form, the CDR3 reads TGTGCCAGCAGTGCGACTAGCGCCTCCTACGAGCAGTACTTC.

The chain uses TRBV15 and TRBJ2-7; the match to TRBD1 covers 12 bases. The CDR3 spans 15 residues. The trim removed 1 base at V and 5 bases at J, leaving 3 bases unmatched. CDR1 and CDR2 from the germline V gene are LNHNV and YYDKDF (reference sequence). CDR3 nucleotides: TGTGCCACCAGCAGAGGGGGACAGGGGGCGGACGAGCAGTACTTC. This encodes CATSRGGQGADEQYF.

J is TRBJ2-7 and V is TRBV30; TRBD1 might be the D (6 bases). V was clipped by 3 bases and J by 8 bases, with 14 bases between them. The CDR3 spans 12 residues. CDR1 and CDR2 from the germline V gene are GTSNPN and SVGIG (reference sequence). The CDR3 DNA sequence: TGTGCCTGGAGCGAGGACAGCCCCAAGCAGTACTTC. As protein: CAWSEDSPKQYF.

The chain couples TRBV5-6 to TRBJ1-5; weak D call: TRBD1 (6 bases). The CDR3 loop spans 17 amino acids. Germline CDR1 SGHDT, CDR2 YYEEEE. V shed 4 bases and J shed 3 bases, with 20 bases lying between them. The CDR3 DNA follows: TGTGCCAGCAGCCTTACACAGGGTTGGTCTTTCAATCAGCCCCAGCATTTT. Protein: CASSLTQGWSFNQPQHF.

The chain carries TRBV9 and TRBJ2-2, with a weak D call TRBD1 (5 bases). CDR3 length equals 13 residues. V was shortened by 5 bases and J by 1 base, with 6 bases between the two germline ends. CDR1 is SGDLS and CDR2 is YYNGEE in the germline V gene. The CDR3 DNA follows: TGTGCCAGCAGTGACAGGAACACCGGGGAGCTGTTTTTT. This gives the protein CASSDRNTGELFF.

This chain links TRBV24-1 with TRBJ1-2; D gene ambiguous. CDR3 size: 11 residues. Trimming cost V 3 bases and J 14 bases, with 12 bases left between them. CDR1 is KGHDR, CDR2 SFDVKD, per germline. The CDR3 is CATSDNGLLTF. Here the CDR3 DNA reads TGTGCCACCAGTGATAATGGCCTGTTGACCTTC.

This chain joins TRBV2 and TRBJ2-7; D is undetermined. In germline, CDR1 is SNHLY, CDR2 FYNNEI. This CDR3 has 12 residues. With 2 bases removed from V and 3 bases from J, the gap between germline ends came to 5 bases. The CDR3 protein is CASSETRYEQYF. The CDR3 nucleotides are TGTGCCAGCAGTGAAACCCGCTACGAGCAGTACTTC.

The V and J genes are TRBV21-1 and TRBJ1-2. TRBV21-1 is shown as a pseudogene. The CDR3 runs 14 residues. This CDR3 is CASSIVRLSYGYTF. The CDR3 nucleotides are TGTGCCAGCAGCATCGTACGGCTCTCCTATGGCTACACCTTC.

This sequence joins TRBV5-1 and TRBJ1-6; TRBD1 is a possible D gene (5 bases). The germline CDR1 and CDR2 sequences are SGHRS and YFSETQ. The CDR3 runs to 16 residues. V lost 5 bases, J lost 0 bases, and 12 bases lay in between. The CDR3 sequence is CASRLTGFSYNSPLHF. CDR3 sequence (DNA): TGCGCCAGCAGGCTCACAGGATTCTCCTATAATTCACCCCTCCACTTT.

A word on this clone: The same CDR3 can be traced to other DNA sequences in this sample. The chain links TRBV15 to TRBJ2-7; D gene uncertain. The V end was cut by 0 bases, the J end by 3 bases, with 6 bases between. The CDR3 length is 13 residues. Germline V gene data show CDR1 as LNHNV and CDR2 as YYDKDF (reference sequence). The CDR3 coding sequence is TGTGCCACCAGCAGAGACCGCAGCTACGAGCAGTACTTC. Its translation: CATSRDRSYEQYF.

This chain's CDR3 is CASSLLASLGTEAFF. In DNA form, the CDR3 reads TGTGCCAGCAGCTTACTCGCAAGCCTGGGCACTGAAGCTTTCTTT. The V call is TRBV7-2, the J call TRBJ1-1; the D is unclear. CDR1 is SGHTA and CDR2 is FQGNSA in the germline V gene. There are 15 residues in the CDR3. Deletions cut 2 bases from V and 4 bases from J, with 14 bases between.